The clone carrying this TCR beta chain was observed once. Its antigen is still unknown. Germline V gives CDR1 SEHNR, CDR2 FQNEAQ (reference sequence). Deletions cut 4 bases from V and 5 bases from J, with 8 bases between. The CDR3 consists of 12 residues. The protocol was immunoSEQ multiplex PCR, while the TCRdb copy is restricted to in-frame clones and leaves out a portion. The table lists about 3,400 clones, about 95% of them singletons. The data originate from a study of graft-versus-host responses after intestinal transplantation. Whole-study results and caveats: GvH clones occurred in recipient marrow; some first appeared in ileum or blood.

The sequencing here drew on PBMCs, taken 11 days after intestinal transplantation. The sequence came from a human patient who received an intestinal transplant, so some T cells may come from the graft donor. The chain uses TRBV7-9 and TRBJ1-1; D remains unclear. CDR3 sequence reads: CASSSLRTEAFF. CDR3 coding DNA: TGTGCCAGCAGCTCCCTGCGAACTGAAGCTTTCTTT.